The clone carrying this T cell receptor beta chain appeared a single time. Its specificity is not known. These data come from a study of T cell repertoires in aging, cancer and after chemotherapy. Turning to the study itself: Repeat sampling of healthy donors over several months to years showed clear clonal overlap.

Peripheral blood genomic DNA, not sorted cells or RNA, was the template. Study-level findings and limits: Median generation probability rose over the chemotherapy interval in each cancer cohort, suggesting rebound thymic output.

Rearranged V-D-J TRB sequences were amplified with a mixed TRB-A/B primer pool. One entry per CDR3 protein results from TCRdb running MiXCR on the multiplex PCR reads. The profile shows about 9,200 distinct CDR3 sequences, under 50% of them singletons. The CDR3 covers 14 residues. Germline assignment: CDR1 SGHRS and CDR2 YFSETQ. Trimming left V 2 bases short and J 6 bases short, with 15 bases between. Sequencing input: blood. The chain uses TRBV5-1 and TRBJ2-7, with D perhaps matching TRBD1 (5 bases). The TCR sequence derives from a human donor in good health. The DNA for the CDR3 is TGCGCCAGCAGCTTTGGTCAGGGTAGTGGCGAGCAGTACTTC. This translates into CASSFGQGSGEQYF.